The sequence of this T cell receptor beta chain was determined in a study of shared clonotypes between healthy human individuals. Study outcomes and limitations: Clonotypes not shared had lower generation probabilities than those common to all four donors. The study drew on few donors, limiting represented genetic and exposure-history diversity. It was observed that 4% to 6% of naive CD4 clonotypes were shared across a handful of donors. Blood was the only sampled material, and tissue repertoires likely differ.

Trimming cost V 1 base and J 0 bases; bases outside gene matches: 9. The CDR3 totals 19 residues. Germline CDR1 reads SGHAT; CDR2 reads FQDESV (reference sequence). This table comes from immunoSEQ multiplex PCR, and its TCRdb copy is limited to in-frame clones, with some not included. The table has 2 million to 2.5 million clones, approximately 96% seen once. For this clone: Its antigen is undetermined.

The receptor was isolated from a man aged 18-30 years in good health. What was sequenced was naive CD4+ T cells sorted from blood. Subset described: CD45RA+ positively selected. J is TRBJ2-6 and V is TRBV11-1; 7 nucleotides agree with TRBD1. The CDR3 coding sequence is TGTGCCAGCAGCTTAGGCCCTCGGACAGGACTCTCTGGGGCCAACGTCCTGACTTTC. This translates into CASSLGPRTGLSGANVLTF.